A selection of T cell receptor beta chains follows, all from one sample in a study of T-cell reconstitution after alpha-beta-depleted transplantation in children. TCRdb re-derived calls from the PCR reads in MiXCR, one entry per CDR3 protein. This table has hundreds of thousands of distinct CDR3 sequences, over 10% appearing once. The sample in question was PBMCs, mostly from graft donor cells, obtained 360 days after TCRalphabeta/CD19-depleted stem cell transplant. These receptors were obtained from a male patient younger than 18 who had a stem cell transplant for acute myeloid leukemia, so the T cells may come from the graft donor. Each CDR3 is given with its conserved first and last residue. D genes are given only for firm matches. The listing skips clone size in some rows; elsewhere it reads once, few, many or a size class.

d_gene: TRBD2
v_gene: TRBV12-3/TRBV12-4
j_gene: TRBJ2-1
abundance: many
CDR3aa: CASSFGTSGTNEQFF
CDR3nt: TGTGCCAGCAGTTTCGGGACTAGCGGGACCAATGAGCAGTTCTTC

d_gene: -
v_gene: TRBV7-6
j_gene: TRBJ2-7
abundance: few
CDR3aa: CASSLGPADTYEQYF
CDR3nt: TGTGCCAGCAGCTTAGGGCCAGCGGATACCTACGAGCAGTACTTC

d_gene: -
v_gene: TRBV28
j_gene: TRBJ1-3
abundance: -
CDR3aa: CASGVIGNTIYF
CDR3nt: TGTGCCAGCGGGGTTATAGGAAACACCATATATTTT

d_gene: TRBD2
v_gene: TRBV7-2
j_gene: TRBJ2-7
abundance: few
CDR3aa: CASSLNRLALTEQYF
CDR3nt: TGTGCCAGCAGCTTAAATCGACTAGCCCTGACCGAGCAGTACTTC

d_gene: TRBD2
v_gene: TRBV28
j_gene: TRBJ2-3
abundance: few
CDR3aa: CASSLSRTSDTDTQYF
CDR3nt: TGTGCCAGCAGTTTATCTAGGACTAGCGACACAGATACGCAGTATTTT

d_gene: -
v_gene: TRBV9
j_gene: TRBJ2-7
abundance: few
CDR3aa: CASSVGHLYEQYF
CDR3nt: TGTGCCAGCAGCGTAGGGCACCTCTACGAGCAGTACTTC

d_gene: TRBD1
v_gene: TRBV28
j_gene: TRBJ2-3
abundance: -
CDR3aa: CASSFLDRGTDTQYF
CDR3nt: TGTGCCAGCAGTTTCCTCGACAGGGGCACAGATACGCAGTATTTT

d_gene: -
v_gene: TRBV29-1
j_gene: TRBJ2-2
abundance: -
CDR3aa: CSVSSGANTGELFF
CDR3nt: TGCAGCGTTAGTAGCGGAGCGAACACCGGGGAGCTGTTTTTT

d_gene: TRBD1
v_gene: TRBV7-6
j_gene: TRBJ2-1
abundance: few
CDR3aa: CASSLLGTGGDDEQFF
CDR3nt: TGTGCCAGCAGCTTATTGGGGACAGGGGGTGATGATGAGCAGTTCTTC

d_gene: TRBD1
v_gene: TRBV11-3
j_gene: TRBJ2-4
abundance: few
CDR3aa: CASSSKDRGNIQYF
CDR3nt: TGTGCCAGCAGCTCGAAGGACAGGGGCAACATTCAGTACTTC

d_gene: TRBD1
v_gene: TRBV28
j_gene: TRBJ1-5
abundance: many
CDR3aa: CASSYQTGGVQPQHF
CDR3nt: TGTGCCAGCAGTTACCAGACAGGGGGCGTTCAGCCCCAGCATTTT

d_gene: -
v_gene: TRBV5-6
j_gene: TRBJ1-2
abundance: many
CDR3aa: CASSLEQGYGYTF
CDR3nt: TGTGCCAGCAGCTTGGAACAAGGCTATGGCTACACCTTC

d_gene: TRBD2
v_gene: TRBV7-6
j_gene: TRBJ2-7
abundance: -
CDR3aa: CASSPKVAGAEQYF
CDR3nt: TGTGCCAGCAGCCCTAAGGTAGCGGGAGCCGAGCAGTACTTC

d_gene: -
v_gene: TRBV9
j_gene: TRBJ2-3
abundance: -
CDR3aa: CASSVSPHTDTQYF
CDR3nt: TGTGCCAGCAGCGTAAGCCCCCACACAGATACGCAGTATTTT

d_gene: TRBD1
v_gene: TRBV5-6
j_gene: TRBJ2-3
abundance: many
CDR3aa: CASSLIRTGGTDTQYF
CDR3nt: TGTGCCAGCAGCTTAATCCGGACAGGGGGCACAGATACGCAGTATTTT

d_gene: -
v_gene: TRBV20-1
j_gene: TRBJ2-5
abundance: -
CDR3aa: CSARGDGETQYF
CDR3nt: TGCAGTGCCAGGGGGGATGGGGAGACCCAGTACTTC

d_gene: -
v_gene: TRBV12-3/TRBV12-4
j_gene: TRBJ2-4
abundance: many
CDR3aa: CASTSDVEGNIQYF
CDR3nt: TGTGCCAGCACCTCAGACGTTGAGGGGAACATTCAGTACTTC

d_gene: -
v_gene: TRBV21-1
j_gene: TRBJ2-3
abundance: few
CDR3aa: CASSKFGRVSYTDTQYF
CDR3nt: TGTGCCAGCAGCAAATTTGGGAGAGTGTCTTACACAGATACGCAGTATTTT